The rows below give T cell receptor beta chains drawn from one sample of a study of CXCR3-negative and CXCR3-positive naive CD8 T cells. Reanalyzing the 5' RACE reads, TCRdb keeps one entry per CDR3 protein, without DNA. The sample table includes 70,000 to 95,000 distinct CDR3 sequences. Sequenced: naive CXCR3- CD8+ T cells from blood. The source is a human donor in good health. Some clones in this sample may be carry-over from other donors' samples. The CDR3 runs from the conserved cysteine through the conserved F or W.

>TRBV7-6|TRBJ2-7
CASSTGNMNYEQYF
>TRBV19|TRBJ1-1
CASSILDRASTEAFF
>TRBV29-1|TRBJ2-1
CSVVLSGTYNEQFF
>TRBV11-2|TRBJ2-7
CASSSWDQGLRDYEQYF
>TRBV5-6|TRBJ2-7
CASSLGAGRSYEQYF
>TRBV28|TRBJ2-4
CASSLSRGGVRDIQYF
>TRBV27|TRBJ2-1
CASSSGSYNEQFF
>TRBV20-1|TRBJ2-7
CSARPTSGGENEQYF
>TRBV28|TRBJ2-3
CASSLPSGSSDTQYF
>TRBV5-4|TRBJ2-2
CASSGTGQSRPGELFF